Below, one T cell receptor beta chain is given with its context. This clonotype was seen a handful of times. Its target antigen remains unknown. No base quality information exists; no much larger clone differs at one position. These data belong to a study of T cell repertoires in cytomegalovirus infection (dated by TCRdb to the late 2010s). Regarding the research as a whole: The peptide stimulations were aimed at well-studied HLA-B-restricted epitopes as well as recently identified HLA-C-restricted CMV epitopes, whose presentation resists viral immunomodulation. Donor HLA type was relevant to the analysis, as public TCR beta signatures indicated carriage of CMV infection together with the matching HLA type.

Data came from an Illumina HiSeq 1500. TCRdb ran its own pipeline on the public reads, namely fastp trimming at Q25 and MiXCR clone calling, and kept in-frame beta chains. Identical CDR3 proteins give one entry, which carries the most common genes and DNA. This sample is represented by about 770,000 distinct CDR3 sequences; under 35% of them were singletons. The biggest ten clones account for approximately 14% of the sample. The treatment or condition label here, explained by the study, means: in vitro stimulation with specific CMV peptide epitopes to enrich CMV-specific T cells. General conclusions and limits of the study: In the ex vivo response, HLA-C-restricted CMV-specific TCR beta clonotypes were dominant, and in two of eight donors the single most frequent clonotype came from this HLA-C-restricted group. In both this cohort and an independent cohort of 350 to 400 donors, the cumulative frequency of public TCR beta family members distinguished carriers of CMV infection plus the relevant HLA type.

Taken from the germline V gene (reference sequence), the CDR1 and CDR2 loops are MNHNY and SVGAGI. The cysteine opens and the phenylalanine closes a CDR3 of 15 amino acids. Here the CDR3 DNA is all that survives: 45 bases in frame from base 1. After removal of 7 bases from V and 5 bases from J, the junction retains 10 bases not matched to a gene. The TCR comes from a human donor in good health (CMV status not recorded). Some clones in this sample may be carry-over from other donors' samples. The sequence is built from TRBV6-6 and TRBJ2-2; 7 bases in between match TRBD1. The source was cultured CD8+ T cells from PBMCs, collected from culture after CMV antigen stimulation. The encoded CDR3 is CASTLTGLTTGELFF. The nucleotides are TGTGCCAGCACCTTGACAGGGTTGACAACCGGGGAGCTGTTTTTT.